These T cell receptor beta chains were read from a single sample in a study of vaccination effects on CD4 cells after COVID-19. TCRdb keeps only in-frame clones here, not all; method: immunoSEQ multiplex PCR. The data hold about 20,000 clones, with 70% observed a single time. These receptors are not linked to any known antigen. Sequencing was performed on CD4+ T cells from PBMCs cultured with HCoV-229E spike peptides, taken before COVID-19 vaccination. The receptors were gathered from a human donor who received a COVID-19 vaccine. Each CDR3 is given with its conserved first and last residue. Each record gives: clone size, V gene, J gene, D gene, CDR3 protein, CDR3 DNA. A D gene is named only where the DNA matches it firmly. Some rows have no size entry. The others give once, few or many, or a class for an expanded clone.

clone_size: NA
v_call: TRBV7-2
j_call: TRBJ2-1
d_call: TRBD2
cdr3_aa: CASRHLKRESYNEQFF
cdr3_nt: TGTGCCAGCAGACACTTAAAGCGGGAGTCCTACAATGAGCAGTTCTTC

clone_size: once
v_call: TRBV7-6
j_call: TRBJ2-3
d_call: NA
cdr3_aa: CASSLFSGSTDTQYF
cdr3_nt: TGTGCCAGCAGCTTATTTTCGGGGAGCACAGATACGCAGTATTTT

clone_size: NA
v_call: TRBV9
j_call: TRBJ2-5
d_call: TRBD2
cdr3_aa: CASSAGTIPRETQYF
cdr3_nt: TGTGCCAGCAGCGCAGGGACTATCCCCCGCGAGACCCAGTACTTC

clone_size: NA
v_call: TRBV3-1/TRBV3-2
j_call: TRBJ2-7
d_call: NA
cdr3_aa: CASSQGAAEIYEQYF
cdr3_nt: TGTGCCAGCAGCCAAGGGGCAGCGGAGATCTACGAGCAGTACTTC

clone_size: NA
v_call: TRBV7-2
j_call: TRBJ2-3
d_call: TRBD2
cdr3_aa: CASSSPQRGGTDTQYF
cdr3_nt: TGTGCCAGCAGCTCCCCCCAGCGGGGGGGCACAGATACGCAGTATTTT

clone_size: NA
v_call: TRBV7-9
j_call: TRBJ1-2
d_call: NA
cdr3_aa: CASSLEAVYGYTF
cdr3_nt: TGTGCCAGCAGCTTAGAGGCGGTTTATGGCTACACCTTC

clone_size: few
v_call: TRBV6-5
j_call: TRBJ1-5
d_call: TRBD1
cdr3_aa: CASSSGQGGNQPQHF
cdr3_nt: TGTGCCAGCAGTTCGGGACAGGGGGGCAATCAGCCCCAGCATTTT

clone_size: once
v_call: TRBV11-2
j_call: TRBJ1-1
d_call: NA
cdr3_aa: CASSPAQGWGTEAFF
cdr3_nt: TGTGCCAGCAGCCCCGCTCAGGGTTGGGGGACTGAAGCTTTCTTT

clone_size: NA
v_call: TRBV5-6
j_call: TRBJ2-3
d_call: NA
cdr3_aa: CASSGGGPTDTQYF
cdr3_nt: TGTGCCAGCAGTGGGGGGGGGCCGACAGATACGCAGTATTTT

clone_size: once
v_call: TRBV30
j_call: TRBJ2-3
d_call: NA
cdr3_aa: CAWKVGGTDTQYF
cdr3_nt: TGTGCCTGGAAAGTTGGGGGTACAGATACGCAGTATTTT

clone_size: NA
v_call: TRBV27
j_call: TRBJ1-2
d_call: TRBD1
cdr3_aa: CASSLGVYRTGGNGYTF
cdr3_nt: TGTGCCAGCAGTTTAGGCGTATATAGGACAGGGGGCAATGGCTACACCTTC

clone_size: NA
v_call: TRBV5-1
j_call: TRBJ1-1
d_call: NA
cdr3_aa: CASSLAWDHEAFF
cdr3_nt: TGCGCCAGCAGCTTGGCCTGGGATCATGAAGCTTTCTTT

clone_size: NA
v_call: TRBV30
j_call: TRBJ2-1
d_call: TRBD2
cdr3_aa: CAWTPPGRGGRNEQFF
cdr3_nt: TGTGCCTGGACACCCCCGGGGCGGGGGGGCCGGAATGAGCAGTTCTTC

clone_size: NA
v_call: TRBV5-6
j_call: TRBJ2-7
d_call: TRBD1
cdr3_aa: CASSSTGGYEQYF
cdr3_nt: TGTGCCAGCAGCTCCACAGGGGGTTACGAGCAGTACTTC

clone_size: few
v_call: TRBV7-9
j_call: TRBJ1-6
d_call: NA
cdr3_aa: CASSGGSNSPLHF
cdr3_nt: TGTGCCAGCAGTGGGGGGAGTAATTCACCCCTCCACTTT

clone_size: NA
v_call: TRBV6-1
j_call: TRBJ1-5
d_call: NA
cdr3_aa: CASSEWVNQPQHF
cdr3_nt: TGTGCCAGCAGTGAATGGGTGAATCAGCCCCAGCATTTT

clone_size: few
v_call: TRBV7-2
j_call: TRBJ2-7
d_call: TRBD2
cdr3_aa: CASSSSGYEQYF
cdr3_nt: TGTGCCAGCAGCTCTAGCGGCTACGAGCAGTACTTC

clone_size: NA
v_call: TRBV10-3
j_call: TRBJ2-7
d_call: TRBD1
cdr3_aa: CATSGQGSYEQYF
cdr3_nt: TGTGCCACCTCGGGACAGGGCTCCTACGAGCAGTACTTC

clone_size: few
v_call: TRBV11-3
j_call: TRBJ2-3
d_call: NA
cdr3_aa: CASSLGGLSTDTQYF
cdr3_nt: TGTGCCAGCAGCTTAGGAGGTTTAAGCACAGATACGCAGTATTTT

clone_size: NA
v_call: TRBV6-4
j_call: TRBJ2-7
d_call: TRBD1
cdr3_aa: CASSAGTGGYEQYF
cdr3_nt: TGTGCCAGCAGTGCCGGGACAGGGGGCTACGAGCAGTACTTC